The 29 T cell receptor beta chains below all came from one sample that was sequenced in a study of T cell responses to AZD1222 COVID-19 vaccine. Data came from immunoSEQ multiplex PCR; TCRdb stores just in-frame clones and leaves some out. The table includes 100,000 to 150,000 clones, 88% detected once. Sequencing was performed on peripheral blood, taken on day 0 of AZD1222 vaccination. The receptors come from an adult in good health.

This clone was seen only a few times. The genes are TRBV6-5 and TRBJ1-4; 8 positions agree with TRBD1. Germline assignment: CDR1 MNHEY and CDR2 SVGAGI. The V gene end was trimmed by 6 bases and the J gene end by 10 bases; junction bases not matched to a gene: 7. The CDR3 consists of 13 residues. Here the CDR3 reads CASRKDRGGKLFF. The CDR3 DNA sequence: TGTGCCAGCAGGAAAGACAGGGGCGGAAAACTGTTTTTT.

This sequence joins TRBV5-1 and TRBJ2-2; 8 bases are shared with TRBD2. Germline V gene lookup returns CDR1 SGHRS and CDR2 YFSETQ. This CDR3 is built from 17 residues. The junction had 6 bases not matched to a gene; V was cut back by 0 bases and J by 2 bases. The CDR3 DNA is TGCGCCAGCAGCTTGGGAGGCGGGAGGTCTAACACCGGGGAGCTGTTTTTT. Its protein product is CASSLGGGRSNTGELFF. The full variable domain, in which reference TRBV5-1 and TRBJ2-2 provide the parts outside the CDR3, is KAGVTQTPRYLIKTRGQQVTLSCSPISGHRSVSWYQQTPGQGLQFLFEYFSETQRNKGNFPGRFSGRQFSNSRSEMNVSTLELGDSALYLCASSLGGGRSNTGELFFGEGSRLTVL.

The chain recombines TRBV5-1 with TRBJ2-3; D remains unclear. The germline V and J ends were trimmed by 7 bases and 1 base, with 10 bases remaining between them. The CDR3 totals 13 residues. The V gene's germline CDR1 is SGHRS and CDR2 YFSETQ. The CDR3 region is CASGPGRTDTQYF. For the CDR3, the DNA is TGCGCCAGCGGACCCGGACGCACAGATACGCAGTATTTT.

J is TRBJ1-5 and V is TRBV10-1; D not certain. The CDR3 spans 13 residues. CDR1 and CDR2 from the germline V gene are WNHNN and SYGVQD (reference sequence). Trimming took 6 bases from V and 2 from J, leaving 8 bases between them. The CDR3 sequence is CASSHGGNQPQHF. The CDR3 DNA follows: TGCGCCAGCAGCCACGGAGGCAATCAGCCCCAGCATTTT.

This clone has just a few counts. This chain links TRBV15 with TRBJ1-5, with 9 bases aligning to TRBD1. The ends lost 0 bases at V and 5 bases at J; junction bases unmatched: 8. CDR1 and CDR2 from the germline V gene are LNHNV and YYDKDF (reference sequence). The CDR3 runs 17 residues. This chain's CDR3 is CATSRDSGTGFDQPQHF. CDR3 coding DNA: TGTGCCACCAGCAGAGATAGCGGGACAGGGTTCGATCAGCCCCAGCATTTT.

The V gene is TRBV25-1, the J gene TRBJ2-7; weak D call: TRBD1 (5 bases). V was clipped by 5 bases and J by 3 bases, with 11 bases between them. Germline loops: CDR1 MGHDK, CDR2 SYGVNS. This CDR3 has 13 amino acids. CDR3 in DNA: TGTGCCAGCAGTCCGTGGGGCGTCTACGAGCAGTACTTC. It translates to CASSPWGVYEQYF.

Written as DNA, the CDR3 is TGTGCCTGGGCCGTCACAGCGGACATTTCACCCCTCCACTTT. Translating it yields CAWAVTADISPLHF. The chain couples TRBV30 to TRBJ1-6; maybe TRBD1 (5 bases). Trimming cost V 5 bases and J 9 bases, with 17 bases left between them. The CDR3 loop spans 14 amino acids. Germline loops: CDR1 GTSNPN, CDR2 SVGIG (reference sequence).

The rearrangement uses TRBV5-1 and TRBJ2-1; 7 bases agree with TRBD1. Trimming at V came to 4 bases and at J to 4 bases, leaving 5 bases not matched to a gene. The CDR3 loop spans 14 amino acids. The V gene's germline CDR1 is SGHRS and CDR2 YFSETQ. CDR3 sequence: CASSRGTVYNEQFF. The CDR3 coding sequence is TGCGCCAGCAGCAGAGGGACAGTATACAATGAGCAGTTCTTC. The full variable domain, with the rest looked up from reference TRBV5-1 and TRBJ2-1, is KAGVTQTPRYLIKTRGQQVTLSCSPISGHRSVSWYQQTPGQGLQFLFEYFSETQRNKGNFPGRFSGRQFSNSRSEMNVSTLELGDSALYLCASSRGTVYNEQFFGPGTRLTVL.

The chain combines TRBV11-2 with TRBJ1-1; D remains unclear. V lost 3 bases and J lost 7, with 12 bases in between. The CDR3 loop spans 13 amino acids. CDR1 is SGHAT and CDR2 is FQNNGV in the germline V gene. DNA for the CDR3: TGTGCCAGCAGCTTCCGAAACCCCCTTGAAGCTTTCTTT. Translation gives CASSFRNPLEAFF.

The V call is TRBV13, the J call TRBJ1-3; D possibly corresponds to TRBD1 (5 bases). Deletions cut 0 bases from V and 4 bases from J, with 13 bases between. This CDR3 contains 16 residues. Germline V gene data show CDR1 as PRHDT and CDR2 as FYEKMQ (reference sequence). The CDR3 region is CASSLGGRGGGNTIYF. In DNA, the CDR3 is TGTGCCAGCAGCTTAGGCGGACGGGGGGGAGGAAACACCATATATTTT.

The rearrangement links TRBV20-1 to TRBJ2-1; the D is unclear. The CDR3 runs to 11 residues. Germline V gene data show CDR1 as DFQATT and CDR2 as SNEGSKA (reference sequence). V was clipped by 3 bases and J by 2 bases, with 2 bases between them. CDR3 DNA: TGCAGTGCTAGCGCCTACAATGAGCAGTTCTTC. Its protein is CSASAYNEQFF.

The chain uses TRBV7-8 and TRBJ2-1; perhaps D is TRBD1 or TRBD2 (5 bases each). With 6 bases removed from V and 6 bases from J, the gap between germline ends came to 12 bases. The CDR3 is 13 amino acids. CDR1 and CDR2 from the germline V gene are SGHVS and FQNEAQ. CDR3 sequence (DNA): TGTGCCAGCAGGTTCAGGGAGTCCAATGAGCAGTTCTTC. Residues: CASRFRESNEQFF.

V and J are TRBV3-1 (or the pseudogene TRBV3-2) and TRBJ2-5, with D possibly TRBD2 on 6 matching bases. With 8 bases removed from V and 0 bases from J, the gap between germline ends came to 10 bases. Per the germline V gene, CDR1 is LGHDT and CDR2 is YNNKEL (reference sequence). The CDR3 is 13 residues long. CDR3 residues: CASQRDYQETQYF. CDR3 nucleotides: TGTGCCAGCCAACGGGACTACCAAGAGACCCAGTACTTC.

The chain couples TRBV4-1 to TRBJ1-4; D not resolved. The CDR3 sequence is 16 residues long. Looked up from germline, CDR1 is MGHRA and CDR2 is YSYEKL. V gave up 0 bases and J gave up 7 bases, with 15 bases separating them. This CDR3 is CASSQEGVGFGEKLFF. CDR3 nucleotide sequence: TGCGCCAGCAGCCAAGAGGGAGTAGGGTTTGGTGAAAAACTGTTTTTT.

The J gene is TRBJ2-3, the V gene TRBV6-4; D is unclear. The germline V gene encodes CDR1 MRHNA and CDR2 SNTAGT. The CDR3 runs 11 residues. Between the trimmed V and J ends, which lost 8 bases and 5 bases, there was a span of 8 bases. CDR3 in amino acids: CASGNQDTQYF. The CDR3 region has the DNA TGTGCCAGCGGCAACCAAGATACGCAGTATTTT.

The CDR3 bases are TGCGCCAGCAGCCTCGGGGCGGGATGGAATCAAGAGACCCAGTACTTC. Residues: CASSLGAGWNQETQYF. The V gene is TRBV5-1, the J gene TRBJ2-5, with D perhaps TRBD2 (6 bases). V lost 4 bases to trimming and J lost 2 bases, with 18 bases between them. Looked up from germline, CDR1 is SGHRS and CDR2 is YFSETQ. This CDR3 is built from 16 residues.

This sequence joins TRBV7-2 and TRBJ2-7; 10 positions match TRBD2. Germline CDR1 is SGHTA and CDR2 is FQGNSA. V trimming: 1 base; J trimming: 4 bases; junction bases outside the gene matches: 13. The CDR3 has 18 amino acids. The CDR3 DNA reads as TGTGCCAGCAGCTTAGGTGGGCTAGCGGGGGTACAGAGTTACGAGCAGTACTTC. Residues: CASSLGGLAGVQSYEQYF. The variable domain in full, completed from reference TRBV7-2 and TRBJ2-7, reads GAGVSQSPSNKVTEKGKDVELRCDPISGHTALYWYRQSLGQGLEFLIYFQGNSAPDKSGLPSDRFSAERTGGSVSTLTIQRTQQEDSAVYLCASSLGGLAGVQSYEQYFGPGTRLTVT.

This clone was detected once. V gene TRBV10-3 combines with J gene TRBJ2-7; 8 nucleotides line up with TRBD1. The junction had 3 bases not matched to a gene; V was cut back by 4 bases and J by 1 base. There are 14 residues in the CDR3. From germline, CDR1 is ENHRY and CDR2 SYGVKD. In DNA, the CDR3 is TGTGCCATCAGTGGAGGGACAGGTTCCTACGAGCAGTACTTC. This encodes CAISGGTGSYEQYF.

This clone turned up a few times. This sequence joins TRBV19 and TRBJ1-5; D perhaps matches TRBD1 (5 bases). The CDR3 runs to 16 residues. Germline V gives CDR1 LNHDA, CDR2 SQIVND (reference sequence). Trimming shortened V by 6 bases and J by 0 bases, and 15 bases separated the two germline ends. The CDR3, as DNA: TGTGCCAGTAGCTCGGGGCAGACGATTAGCAATCAGCCCCAGCATTTT. Translating gives CASSSGQTISNQPQHF.

This chain connects TRBV7-9 to TRBJ1-3; no firm D call. The germline V gene has CDR1 SEHNR and CDR2 FQNEAQ (reference sequence). The CDR3 contains 14 residues. The ends were cut back, 5 bases at V and 4 bases at J, with 12 bases in the middle. CDR3 region: CASSVPIAGNTIYF. In DNA, the CDR3 is TGTGCCAGCAGCGTTCCTATCGCCGGAAACACCATATATTTT.

V gene TRBV29-1 combines with J gene TRBJ1-5, with a possible D match to TRBD1 (5 bases). Trimming took off 0 bases at V and 2 bases at J, with 11 bases between the two ends. Looked up from germline, CDR1 is SQVTM and CDR2 is ANQGSEA. The CDR3 consists of 15 residues. The CDR3 DNA is TGCAGCGTTGAAGATCTTGGGGGAGGCAATCAGCCCCAGCATTTT. It yields the protein CSVEDLGGGNQPQHF. The variable domain in full, with the rest retrieved from reference TRBV29-1 and TRBJ1-5, is SAVISQKPSRDICQRGTSLTIQCQVDSQVTMMFWYRQQPGQSLTLIATANQGSEATYESGFVIDKFPISRPNLTFSTLTVSNMSPEDSSIYLCSVEDLGGGNQPQHFGDGTRLSIL.

This clone was detected once. The V call is TRBV7-9, the J call TRBJ2-7; no reliable D call. The V end lost 4 bases, the J end lost 3 bases, and 4 bases lay between the germline ends. The germline V gene has CDR1 SEHNR and CDR2 FQNEAQ (reference sequence). The CDR3 totals 11 residues. The CDR3 coding sequence is TGTGCCAGCAGCTGGGTCTACGAGCAGTACTTC. Encoded protein: CASSWVYEQYF.

This clone was observed once. CDR3 region: CASTRSGWFKVGNQPQHF. CDR3 sequence (DNA): TGTGCCAGTACCCGATCCGGGTGGTTCAAGGTGGGCAATCAGCCCCAGCATTTT. This chain joins TRBV19 and TRBJ1-5, with D unclear. The CDR3 covers 18 residues. Trimming cost V 7 bases and J 2 bases, with 24 bases left between them. Germline V gene data show CDR1 as LNHDA and CDR2 as SQIVND (reference sequence).

The rearrangement uses TRBV3-1 (or the pseudogene TRBV3-2) and TRBJ1-1; D is uncertain. The germline V gene has CDR1 LGHDT and CDR2 YNNKEL (reference sequence). Trimming cost V 5 bases and J 2 bases, with 15 bases left between them. The CDR3 length is 15 residues. The CDR3 loop reads CASSDGSLRNTEAFF. CDR3 nucleotide sequence: TGTGCCAGCAGCGACGGGAGCTTAAGAAACACTGAAGCTTTCTTT.

This chain links TRBV5-1 with TRBJ2-7; 10 bases agree with TRBD1. The CDR3 spans 15 residues. Per the germline V gene, CDR1 is SGHRS and CDR2 is YFSETQ. Trimming removed 0 bases from V and 4 bases from J; junction bases left unmatched: 4. Here the CDR3 DNA reads TGCGCCAGCAGCTTGGAGGGGACAGGGGTTTACGAGCAGTACTTC. This encodes CASSLEGTGVYEQYF.

V usage is TRBV18 and J usage is TRBJ1-6, with D possibly being TRBD1 (6 bases). V lost 2 bases, J lost 7 bases, and 6 bases lay in between. The CDR3 sequence is 13 residues long. Germline V gene lookup returns CDR1 KGHSH and CDR2 LQKENI. CDR3 residues: CASSPDRNSPLHF. CDR3 coding DNA: TGTGCCAGCTCACCAGACAGGAATTCACCCCTCCACTTT.

The V call is TRBV12-3 or TRBV12-4, the J call TRBJ1-4, with a possible D match to TRBD1 (5 bases). V was cut by 7 bases and J by 5 bases, with 11 bases left in between. CDR3 size: 13 residues. The CDR3 here is CASNERGNEKLFF. CDR3 in DNA: TGTGCCAGCAACGAAAGGGGAAATGAAAAACTGTTTTTT.

The V gene is TRBV6-1, the J gene TRBJ2-7; 7 nucleotides align to TRBD1. This CDR3 is 15 amino acids long. Trimming removed 5 bases from V and 5 bases from J; junction bases left unmatched: 12. Per germline, CDR1 MNHNS and CDR2 SASEGT. Here the CDR3 DNA reads TGTGCCAGCAGTACTATCCGGGACAGTCAGGACGAGCAGTACTTC. This encodes CASSTIRDSQDEQYF.

This chain uses TRBV28 with TRBJ1-4, with 9 bases lining up with TRBD1. Trimming removed 5 bases from V and 7 bases from J; junction bases left unmatched: 11. This CDR3 contains 16 residues. The germline V gene has CDR1 MDHEN and CDR2 SYDVKM. In DNA, the CDR3 is TGTGCCAGCAGTCCGACAATACAGGGGGCGGGTGAAAAACTGTTTTTT. Its translation is CASSPTIQGAGEKLFF.